This T cell receptor beta chain was captured by sequencing in a study of CD8+ T cells in alopecia areata. Findings and limits, study-wide: Scalp clonality and expanded CD8+ clones among the top 100 showed significant decreases with tofacitinib.

The treatment: oral pan-JAK inhibitor, 5-10 mg twice daily. Reverse transcription of extracted RNA yielded cDNA, which provided the sequencing template. Measured with immunoSEQ multiplex PCR; TCRdb has only the in-frame clones, and not every one. The repertoire holds 200,000 to 250,000 clones, with roughly 64% as singletons. For this clone: Its antigen is as yet unknown.

V shed 0 bases and J shed 0 bases, with 5 bases lying between them. This CDR3 has 14 residues. The V gene's germline CDR1 is SGHRS and CDR2 YFSETQ. The rearrangement links TRBV5-1 to TRBJ2-3; D remains ambiguous. This clonotype was obtained from a human donor with alopecia areata. Here the sequenced sample was CD4+ T cells sorted from blood, taken at week 4, from a patient treated with tofacitinib. The CDR3 is CASSLDGSTDTQYF. In DNA form, the CDR3 reads TGCGCCAGCAGCTTGGATGGAAGCACAGATACGCAGTATTTT.